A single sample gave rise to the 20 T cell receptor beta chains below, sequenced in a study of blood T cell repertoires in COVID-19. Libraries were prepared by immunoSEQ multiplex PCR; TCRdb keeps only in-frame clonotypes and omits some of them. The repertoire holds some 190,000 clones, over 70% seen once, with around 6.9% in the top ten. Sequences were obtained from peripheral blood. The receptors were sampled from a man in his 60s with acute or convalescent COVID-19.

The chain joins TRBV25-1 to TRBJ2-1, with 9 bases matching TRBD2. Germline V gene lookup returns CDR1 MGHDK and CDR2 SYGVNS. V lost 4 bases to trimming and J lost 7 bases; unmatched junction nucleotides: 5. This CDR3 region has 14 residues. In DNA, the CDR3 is TGTGCCAGCAGTGGCCTAGCGGGACTAAATGAGCAGTTCTTC. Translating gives CASSGLAGLNEQFF.

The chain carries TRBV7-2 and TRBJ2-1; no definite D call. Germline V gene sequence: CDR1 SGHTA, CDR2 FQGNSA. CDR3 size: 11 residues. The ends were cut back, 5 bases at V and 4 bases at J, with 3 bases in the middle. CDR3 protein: CASSPYNEQFF. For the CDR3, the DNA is TGTGCCAGCAGCCCATACAATGAGCAGTTCTTC. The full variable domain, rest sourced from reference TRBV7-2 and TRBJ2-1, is GAGVSQSPSNKVTEKGKDVELRCDPISGHTALYWYRQSLGQGLEFLIYFQGNSAPDKSGLPSDRFSAERTGGSVSTLTIQRTQQEDSAVYLCASSPYNEQFFGPGTRLTVL.

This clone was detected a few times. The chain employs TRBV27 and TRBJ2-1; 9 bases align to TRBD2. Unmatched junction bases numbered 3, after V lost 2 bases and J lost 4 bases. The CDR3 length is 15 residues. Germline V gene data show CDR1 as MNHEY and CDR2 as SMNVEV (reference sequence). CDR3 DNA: TGTGCCAGCAGTTTAACTAGCGGGTTGTACAATGAGCAGTTCTTC. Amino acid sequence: CASSLTSGLYNEQFF.

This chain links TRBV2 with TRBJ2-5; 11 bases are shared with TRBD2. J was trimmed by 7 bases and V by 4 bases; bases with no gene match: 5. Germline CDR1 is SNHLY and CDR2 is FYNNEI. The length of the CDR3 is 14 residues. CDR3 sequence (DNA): TGTGCCAGCAGTGGACTAGCGGGACCCAGGACCCAGTACTTC. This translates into CASSGLAGPRTQYF.

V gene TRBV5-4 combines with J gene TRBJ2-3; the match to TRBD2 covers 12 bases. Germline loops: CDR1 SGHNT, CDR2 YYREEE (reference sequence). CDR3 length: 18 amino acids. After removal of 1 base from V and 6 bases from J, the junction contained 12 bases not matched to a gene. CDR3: CASSLSVLAGGPWDTQYF. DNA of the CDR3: TGTGCCAGCAGCTTGAGCGTGCTAGCGGGGGGGCCCTGGGATACGCAGTATTTT.

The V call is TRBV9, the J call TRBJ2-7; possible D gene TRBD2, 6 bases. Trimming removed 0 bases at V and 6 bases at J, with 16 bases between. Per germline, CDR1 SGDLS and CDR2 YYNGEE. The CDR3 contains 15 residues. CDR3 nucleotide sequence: TGTGCCAGCAGCGTAGCGGGGGAGACATATTCCGAGCAGTACTTC. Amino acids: CASSVAGETYSEQYF. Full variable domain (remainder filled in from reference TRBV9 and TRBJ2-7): DSGVTQTPKHLITATGQRVTLRCSPRSGDLSVYWYQQSLDQGLQFLIQYYNGEERAKGNILERFSAQQFPDLHSELNLSSLELGDSALYFCASSVAGETYSEQYFGPGTRLTVT.

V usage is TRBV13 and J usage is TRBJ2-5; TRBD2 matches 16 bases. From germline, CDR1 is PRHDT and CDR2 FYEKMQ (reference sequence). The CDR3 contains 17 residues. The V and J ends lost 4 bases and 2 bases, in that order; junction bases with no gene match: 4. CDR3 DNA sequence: TGTGCCAGCAGCTCTCCGGGACTAGCGGGGGGGCAAGAGACCCAGTACTTC. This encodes CASSSPGLAGGQETQYF.

CDR3 DNA: TGTGCCAGCAGAAACGACAAGGCCTATGGCTACACCTTC. It codes for CASRNDKAYGYTF. The V and J genes are TRBV6-5 and TRBJ1-2; D call uncertain. Germline V gene lookup returns CDR1 MNHEY and CDR2 SVGAGI. Trimming removed 6 bases at V and 4 bases at J, with 12 bases between. The CDR3 length is 13 residues.

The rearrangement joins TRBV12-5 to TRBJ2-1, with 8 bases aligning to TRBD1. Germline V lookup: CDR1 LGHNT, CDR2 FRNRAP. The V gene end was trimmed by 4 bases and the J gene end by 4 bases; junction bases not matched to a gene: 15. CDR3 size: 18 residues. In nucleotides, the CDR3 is TGTGCTAGTGGTTCGGGACAGGCGCAATACTCCACTTACAATGAGCAGTTCTTC. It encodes CASGSGQAQYSTYNEQFF.

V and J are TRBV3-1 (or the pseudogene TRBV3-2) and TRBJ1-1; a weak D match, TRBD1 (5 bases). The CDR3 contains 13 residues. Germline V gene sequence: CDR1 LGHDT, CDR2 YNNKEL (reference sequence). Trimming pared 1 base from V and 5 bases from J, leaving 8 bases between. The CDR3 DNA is TGTGCCAGCAGCCAAGGCACAGGTACTGAAGCTTTCTTT. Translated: CASSQGTGTEAFF.

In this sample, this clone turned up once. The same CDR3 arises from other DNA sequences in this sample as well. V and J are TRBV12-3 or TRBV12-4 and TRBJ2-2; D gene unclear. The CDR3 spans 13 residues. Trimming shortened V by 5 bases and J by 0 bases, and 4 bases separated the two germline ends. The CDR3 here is CASSPTNTGELFF. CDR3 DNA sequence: TGTGCCAGCAGTCCAACGAACACCGGGGAGCTGTTTTTT.

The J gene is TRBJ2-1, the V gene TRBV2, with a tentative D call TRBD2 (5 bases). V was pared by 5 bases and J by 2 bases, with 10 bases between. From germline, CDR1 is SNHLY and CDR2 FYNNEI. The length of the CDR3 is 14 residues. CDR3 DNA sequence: TGTGCCAGCAGTATCGGGGTAACCTACAATGAGCAGTTCTTC. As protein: CASSIGVTYNEQFF.

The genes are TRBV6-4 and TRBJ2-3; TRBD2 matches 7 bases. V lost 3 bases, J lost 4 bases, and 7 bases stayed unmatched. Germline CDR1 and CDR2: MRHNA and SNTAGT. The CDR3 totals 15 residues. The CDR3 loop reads CASSESIAGSDTQYF. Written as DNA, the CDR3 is TGTGCCAGCAGTGAATCTATAGCGGGTTCAGATACGCAGTATTTT.

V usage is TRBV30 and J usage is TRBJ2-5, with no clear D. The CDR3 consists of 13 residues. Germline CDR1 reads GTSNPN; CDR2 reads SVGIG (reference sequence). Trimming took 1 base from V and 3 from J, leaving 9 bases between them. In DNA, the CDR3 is TGTGCCTGGAGTGATACTGCTGAAGAGACCCAGTACTTC. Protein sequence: CAWSDTAEETQYF.

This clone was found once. In DNA, the CDR3 is TGTGCCAGCAGTGAATTCCTCGGCGGCTACGAGCAGTACTTC. This codes for CASSEFLGGYEQYF. The J gene is TRBJ2-7, the V gene TRBV25-1, with D hard to call. Germline V gene data show CDR1 as MGHDK and CDR2 as SYGVNS. CDR3 length: 14 amino acids. With 1 base removed from V and 3 bases from J, the gap between germline ends came to 10 bases.

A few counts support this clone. This CDR3 is CASSPRGTGGNGYTF. DNA of the CDR3: TGTGCCAGCAGCCCGCGTGGGACAGGGGGCAATGGCTACACCTTC. The chain combines TRBV3-1 (or the pseudogene TRBV3-2) with TRBJ1-2; TRBD1 matches at 12 bases. This CDR3 region has 15 residues. The junction had 6 bases not matched to a gene; V was cut back by 4 bases and J by 6 bases. Germline CDR1 is LGHDT and CDR2 is YNNKEL (reference sequence).

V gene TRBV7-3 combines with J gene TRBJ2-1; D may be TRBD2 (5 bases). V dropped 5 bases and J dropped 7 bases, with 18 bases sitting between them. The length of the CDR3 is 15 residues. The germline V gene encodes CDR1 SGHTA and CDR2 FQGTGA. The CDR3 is CASSPYPRGGNEQFF. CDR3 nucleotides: TGTGCCAGCAGCCCTTATCCCCGGGGTGGGAATGAGCAGTTCTTC.

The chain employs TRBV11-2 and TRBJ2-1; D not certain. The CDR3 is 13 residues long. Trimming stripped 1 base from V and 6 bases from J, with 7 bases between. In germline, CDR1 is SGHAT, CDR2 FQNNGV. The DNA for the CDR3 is TGTGCCAGCAGCTTAGCCCCTTCCAATGAGCAGTTCTTC. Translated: CASSLAPSNEQFF.

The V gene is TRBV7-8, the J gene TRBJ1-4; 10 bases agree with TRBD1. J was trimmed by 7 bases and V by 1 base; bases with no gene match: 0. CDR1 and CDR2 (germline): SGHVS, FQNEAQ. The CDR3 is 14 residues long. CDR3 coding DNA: TGTGCCAGCAGCTTAGGGACAGGGGGTGAAAAACTGTTTTTT. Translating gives CASSLGTGGEKLFF.

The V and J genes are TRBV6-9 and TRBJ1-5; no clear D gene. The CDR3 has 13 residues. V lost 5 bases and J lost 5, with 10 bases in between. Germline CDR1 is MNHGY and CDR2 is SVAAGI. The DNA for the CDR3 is TGTGCCAGCAGTCCCCCAGGCGATCAGCCCCAGCATTTT. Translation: CASSPPGDQPQHF.